This T cell receptor beta chain was sequenced in a study of identical twins (TCRdb year 2016). At the level of the whole study: To test whether fetal clonotypes persist, the study used deep sequencing on TCR alpha and beta repertoires from monozygotic twins, unrelated adults of various ages, and cord blood. To rule out contamination, replicate twin experiments were performed at different times with different library preparation protocols.

As regards this clonotype: The target of this receptor is not known. One base away there is no much larger clone; base qualities are not given.

To prepare the library, 5' RACE was applied. The sequencer listed for this sample is Illumina HiSeq 2000. A universal primer binding site was introduced by template switching, and a unique molecular identifier was present in the final cDNA, enabling accurate counting of TCR cDNA molecules. First-strand cDNA for TCR alpha and beta chains was synthesized from specific primers in the conserved constant-segment region. Each cDNA library was double barcoded, with a SMART-Mk sample barcode plus Illumina barcodes, to control for contamination. TruSeq adapter sequences and Illumina sample barcodes were added in two successive PCR steps. The TCR alpha and beta cDNA libraries were sequenced on the Illumina HiSeq platform using custom primers. The study's processing was this. Raw reads were processed with MiGEC to extract unique molecular identifiers, and MiXCR was used to determine CDR3 positions. Recombination models were inferred per individual with the repgenHMM and IGoR tools using an EM algorithm. The tcR package in R was used for shared clonotype analysis, with sharing normalized by the product of cloneset sizes. To study raw recombination free of thymic and clonal selection effects, out-of-frame nonproductive sequences were analyzed. Clones were called with MiXCR by TCRdb after fastp trimmed the public reads at Q25, and only in-frame beta chains were retained. Each CDR3 protein appears once, grouped with its most common genes and DNA. The V and J calls and clone size come from TCRdb's table, not from the authors' own analysis. A total of approximately 690,000 distinct CDR3 sequences appear in this sample, 5.5% to 6.5% of them only once. Approximately 2% of the sample comes from the top ten.

What the study reported, not specific to this receptor: Abundant cord blood beta clonotypes carried fewer insertions; young adult naive repertoires showed a weaker similar trend, while memory repertoires showed none. Compared with coincidental sharing between unrelated individuals, out-of-frame TCR alpha sequences shared between twins showed an excess of sequences with low generation probability. Because the same donors could not be followed over many years, conclusions were based on cross-sectional statistical analysis. Zero-insertion analyses could be partly confounded by invariant T cells such as MAIT and iNKT, though diverse VJ usage argued against such confounding for most clonotypes. The excess sharing between twins in beta out-of-frame sequences was weaker because fewer shared sequences reduced the signal-to-noise ratio. In monozygotic twins, out-of-frame TCR alpha sharing was systematically underestimated by recombination models, although the models agreed with sharing between unrelated individuals.

Only healthy Caucasian donors were included. The researchers also sequenced three unrelated adults who were not twins: a male aged 18 to 29, a male aged 50 to 60, and a female aged 50 to 60. Using Miltenyi CD45RO+ enrichment and human naive T-cell isolation kits, memory (CD45RO+) and naive T cells were isolated from PBMC. Taken from the germline V gene, the CDR1 and CDR2 loops are SGHTA and FQGNSA. The CDR3 measures 15 amino acids from cysteine to phenylalanine. Only CDR3 DNA is held: 45 bases, read in frame from base 1. V is clipped by 5 bases and J by 3 bases, and the sequence between their germline boundaries is 17 bases long.

Sequenced sample: naive T cells sorted from blood. Read against the paper, the sample's cell subset or site label means: cells isolated with a human naive T-cell isolation kit. The sequence derives from a man aged 18-30 years in good health. The receptor chain draws on TRBV7-2 and TRBJ2-7; the D gene remains uncertain. For the CDR3, the sequence is CASSLGPGGHYEQYF. The base sequence is TGTGCCAGCAGCCTAGGGCCAGGCGGCCACTACGAGCAGTACTTC.